These T cell receptor beta chains were read from a single sample in a study of memory CD4+ T cells and cytomegalovirus serostatus. Using immunoSEQ multiplex PCR, the repertoire was profiled, and TCRdb retains in-frame clones only, with some absent. The top ten clones hold about 0.48% of a sample with over 45,000 clones, approximately 81% of them seen once. Sequenced sample: memory CD4+ T cells from blood. All receptors derive from an adult in good health and CMV-seronegative. Some clones in this sample may be carry-over from other donors' samples. Both conserved end residues are part of each CDR3. Each record gives: V gene, J gene, clone size, D gene, CDR3 DNA, CDR3 protein. D genes are given only for firm matches. A row's size may be missing; if present it is once, few, many or a size class.

TRBV10-1,TRBJ1-1,-,-,TGCGCGGTTACGGCGGAAGCTTTCTTT,CAVTAEAFF
TRBV4-2,TRBJ2-3,few,-,TGTGCCAGCAGCCAAGGTTTAATCCTGACTAGCACAGATACGCAGTATTTT,CASSQGLILTSTDTQYF
TRBV5-8,TRBJ2-1,-,-,TGTGCCAGCAGCTTGGGGCTGAGCTCCTACAATGAGCAGTTCTTC,CASSLGLSSYNEQFF
TRBV11-2,TRBJ1-3,few,-,TGTGCCAGCGGCGGGGGAGGCAGGGGCGGAAACACCATATATTTT,CASGGGGRGGNTIYF
TRBV7-8,TRBJ1-1,-,TRBD1,TGTGCCAGCAGCGCGGGACAGGGGGCAATGGTGGACACTGAAGCTTTCTTT,CASSAGQGAMVDTEAFF
TRBV5-1,TRBJ2-1,once,TRBD2,TGCGCCAGCAGCTTGGCCGTAGCGGGAGGGCCTGAAAATGAGCAGTTCTTC,CASSLAVAGGPENEQFF
TRBV15,TRBJ2-3,-,-,TGTGCCACCAGCAGAGATCTAACAGATACGCAGTATTTT,CATSRDLTDTQYF
TRBV6-1,TRBJ1-2,once,-,TGTGCCAGCCGAAAAGATTATGGCTACACCTTC,CASRKDYGYTF
TRBV6-5,TRBJ1-1,-,-,TGTGCCAGCAGTCAAGACAGACAGAACACTGAAGCTTTCTTT,CASSQDRQNTEAFF
TRBV5-4,TRBJ2-1,-,-,TGTGCCAGCAGCTTGGGGGCGGGGAATGAGCAGTTCTTC,CASSLGAGNEQFF
TRBV19,TRBJ1-2,few,-,TGTGCCAGTAGTATAGTCGGGCAGGATTATGGCTACACCTTC,CASSIVGQDYGYTF
TRBV7-9,TRBJ2-6,-,-,TGTGCCAGCAGCCCGCCCGGTACCCCCTCTGGGGCCAACGTCCTGACTTTC,CASSPPGTPSGANVLTF
TRBV30,TRBJ2-2,-,TRBD1,TGTGCCTGGAGTGTACCTAGCAGGGGGTTATGGAACACCGGGGAGCTGTTTTTT,CAWSVPSRGLWNTGELFF
TRBV9,TRBJ1-2,-,-,TGTGCCAGCAGCGTAGAACCCATGAATAACTATGGCTACACCTTC,CASSVEPMNNYGYTF
TRBV29-1,TRBJ1-2,-,TRBD1,TGCAGCGTTCCGCACAGGGGCGGCTATGGCTACACCTTC,CSVPHRGGYGYTF
TRBV6-6,TRBJ1-1,once,-,TGTGCCAGCAGTTACGGGGGTCCGGTGAACACTGAAGCTTTCTTT,CASSYGGPVNTEAFF
TRBV28,TRBJ2-7,-,-,TGTGCCAGCAGTTTTCCACTACGGGGCGAGCAGTACTTC,CASSFPLRGEQYF
TRBV9,TRBJ2-2,-,-,TGTGCCAGCAGCGTCTCGGGCACCGGGGAGCTGTTTTTT,CASSVSGTGELFF
TRBV19,TRBJ1-1,-,TRBD1,TGTGCCAGTAGTATAGAAGGGGGCTCCTCAGGAGCTTTCTTT,CASSIEGGSSGAFF
TRBV5-4,TRBJ2-3,once,TRBD2,TGTGCCAGCAGCGCTAGCGGGAGGGGGGTAGATACGCAGTATTTT,CASSASGRGVDTQYF
TRBV28,TRBJ1-6,few,-,TGTGCCAGCAGTTTGTCCCCGGACAATTCACCCCTCCACTTT,CASSLSPDNSPLHF
TRBV27,TRBJ1-2,few,-,TGTGCCAGCAGTTTAGAAAGGGAAGGGGGCTACACCTTC,CASSLEREGGYTF
TRBV7-3,TRBJ2-7,-,TRBD2,TGTGCCAGCAGCCCCAGCGGGAACCTCTACGAGCAGTACTTC,CASSPSGNLYEQYF
TRBV28,TRBJ2-2,-,-,TGTGCCAGCAGTTCCTACAGGCTCGGCACCGGGGAGCTGTTTTTT,CASSSYRLGTGELFF
TRBV5-1,TRBJ2-3,-,-,TGCGCCAGCAGCTTGTCGACTAGTTCAGATACGCAGTATTTT,CASSLSTSSDTQYF
TRBV18,TRBJ1-5,-,-,TGTGCCAGCTCGGGGAACAGAAATCAGCCCCAGCATTTT,CASSGNRNQPQHF
TRBV21-1,TRBJ2-1,-,-,TGTGCCAGCAGCAAAGCAAGAGGGTCTCGGCGGGAGGGCCGGGATGAGCAGTTCTTC,CASSKARGSRREGRDEQFF
TRBV2,TRBJ1-6,-,-,TGTGCCAGCAGGAGAAGATCACCCCTCCACTTT,CASRRRSPLHF
TRBV5-1,TRBJ2-7,few,-,TGCGCCAGCAGCCCCAGACCCACACAGTCCTACGAGCAGTACTTC,CASSPRPTQSYEQYF
TRBV6-6,TRBJ1-1,-,-,TGTGCCAGCAGTCAGGGGTCAGGGCGGAACACTGAAGCTTTCTTT,CASSQGSGRNTEAFF
TRBV15,TRBJ1-1,-,-,TGTGCCACCTTGGGGGCGGGCACTGAAGCTTTCTTT,CATLGAGTEAFF
TRBV18,TRBJ1-3,-,-,TGTGCCAGCTCACCCTTGAGGGGAGACACCATATATTTT,CASSPLRGDTIYF
TRBV28,TRBJ2-7,-,TRBD1,TGTGCCAGCAGTAGAGTTGGACAGGATGGCTACGAGCAGTACTTC,CASSRVGQDGYEQYF
TRBV15,TRBJ2-1,-,-,TGTGCCACCAGCAGAGGGGGTTCTGGACGTGACAATGAGCAGTTCTTC,CATSRGGSGRDNEQFF
TRBV7-8,TRBJ2-7,-,TRBD1,TGTGCCAGCAGCTTTCCGGGACAGGAGACCTACGAGCAGTACTTC,CASSFPGQETYEQYF
TRBV5-6,TRBJ2-1,-,TRBD2,TGTGCCAGCAGAGGAAGCGGGAGGGTCTATGAGCAGTTCTTC,CASRGSGRVYEQFF
TRBV18,TRBJ1-2,-,TRBD1,TGTGCCAGCTCACCACAAGGGACAGGGGCCCGGGATGGCTACACCTTC,CASSPQGTGARDGYTF
TRBV19,TRBJ2-7,-,-,TGTGCCAGTAGTTCCGGGACACTCTCCTACGAGCAGTACTTC,CASSSGTLSYEQYF
TRBV2,TRBJ2-5,-,TRBD2,TGTGCCAGCCGCCGACTAGCGGGAAGGGAGACCCAGTACTTC,CASRRLAGRETQYF
TRBV27,TRBJ1-4,-,-,TGTGCCAGCAGTTTATCGAGGGGCTCGGGGGAAAAACTGTTTTTT,CASSLSRGSGEKLFF
TRBV9,TRBJ2-1,-,-,TGTGCCAGCAGCGTAGATCTAGCTAGCTCCTACAATGAGCAGTTCTTC,CASSVDLASSYNEQFF
TRBV2,TRBJ1-2,-,TRBD1,TGTGCCAGCAGTGTCGGGACAGGGTCACTGGGCTACACCTTC,CASSVGTGSLGYTF
TRBV7-2,TRBJ2-1,-,TRBD2,TGTGCCAGCAGACTTAGGCCCGGGACTAGCGGGAGGGGGGACAATGAGCAGTTCTTC,CASRLRPGTSGRGDNEQFF
TRBV15,TRBJ2-3,once,-,TGTGCCACCAGCCTAGGCGGGACCACAGATACGCAGTATTTT,CATSLGGTTDTQYF
TRBV11-2,TRBJ2-1,-,-,TGTGCCAGCAGCGCCACGATCCTAGCGATTGAGCAGTTCTTC,CASSATILAIEQFF
TRBV5-6,TRBJ1-2,-,-,TGTGCCAGCAGCTTGGCCTGGCAGGGGAGCGGCTACACCTTC,CASSLAWQGSGYTF
TRBV28,TRBJ2-7,-,-,TGTGCCAGCAGTTCCCCGGTAGTCCAAGCCTACGAGCAGTACTTC,CASSSPVVQAYEQYF
TRBV9,TRBJ2-7,-,-,TGTGCCAGCAGCTTTACCCCTGAAATTTACGAGCAGTACTTC,CASSFTPEIYEQYF
TRBV7-8,TRBJ2-5,-,-,TGTGCCAGCAGCCCCTATGAGACCCAGTACTTC,CASSPYETQYF
TRBV10-3,TRBJ2-5,-,TRBD2,TGTGCCATCAGTGGGGGTAGCGGGAGAGGCGGGACCCAGTACTTC,CAISGGSGRGGTQYF
TRBV2,TRBJ1-5,-,-,TGTGCCAGCAGTGAGGTGGGGCGGGGGAAGCGGCAGCCCCAGCATTTT,CASSEVGRGKRQPQHF
TRBV7-9,TRBJ2-3,-,-,TGTGCCAGCAGTCCACGGGGGCCAGATACGCAGTATTTT,CASSPRGPDTQYF
TRBV28,TRBJ2-1,once,TRBD2,TGTGCCAGCAGCGAGGGGAGGGCCACTGAGCAGTTCTTC,CASSEGRATEQFF